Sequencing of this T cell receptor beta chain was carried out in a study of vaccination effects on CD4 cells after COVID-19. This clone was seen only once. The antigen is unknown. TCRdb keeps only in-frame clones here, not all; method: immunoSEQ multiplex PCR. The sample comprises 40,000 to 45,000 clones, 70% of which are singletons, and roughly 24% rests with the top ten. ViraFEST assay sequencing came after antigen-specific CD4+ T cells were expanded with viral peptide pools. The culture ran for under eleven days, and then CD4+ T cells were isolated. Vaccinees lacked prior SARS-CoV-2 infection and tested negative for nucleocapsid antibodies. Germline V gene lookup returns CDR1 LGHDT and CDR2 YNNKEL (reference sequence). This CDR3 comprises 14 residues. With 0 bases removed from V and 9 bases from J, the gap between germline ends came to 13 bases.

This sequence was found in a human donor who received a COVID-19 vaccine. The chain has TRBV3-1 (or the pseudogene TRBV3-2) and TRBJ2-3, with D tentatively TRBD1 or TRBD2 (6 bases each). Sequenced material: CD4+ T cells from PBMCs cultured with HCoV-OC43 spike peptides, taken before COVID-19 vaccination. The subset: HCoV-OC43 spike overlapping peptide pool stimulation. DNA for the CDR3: TGTGCCAGCAGCCAAGATTCCACAGGGAGGACGCAGTATTTT. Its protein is CASSQDSTGRTQYF.